What follows is one T cell receptor (beta chain) and its context. This record belongs to a study of blood T cell repertoires in COVID-19. Study details: Acute-phase and convalescent COVID-19 samples originated in the United States, Italy and Spain. Sample material is recorded as cDNA or gDNA derived from T cells, B-cell-depleted T cells, or PBMCs.

Germline V gene lookup returns CDR1 LGHNA and CDR2 YSLEER. This CDR3 has 14 residues. Between the trimmed V and J ends, which lost 0 bases and 9 bases, there was a span of 12 bases. Per the study methods: The authors estimated nucleated cell counts from reference gene primer amplification. Libraries were prepared by immunoSEQ multiplex PCR; TCRdb keeps only in-frame clonotypes and omits some of them. V, J and clone size derive from that table, while D and trimming were established from the DNA sequence. Found here are some 230,000 clones, around 86% of them singletons; the top ten hold around 2.2%. The V gene is TRBV4-3, the J gene TRBJ2-1; weak D call: TRBD1 (6 bases). The sequenced sample consisted of peripheral blood. The source of this sequence is a young man who had recovered from COVID-19. This CDR3 reads CASSQDGGMGEQFF. CDR3 in DNA: TGCGCCAGCAGCCAAGATGGGGGCATGGGTGAGCAGTTCTTC.